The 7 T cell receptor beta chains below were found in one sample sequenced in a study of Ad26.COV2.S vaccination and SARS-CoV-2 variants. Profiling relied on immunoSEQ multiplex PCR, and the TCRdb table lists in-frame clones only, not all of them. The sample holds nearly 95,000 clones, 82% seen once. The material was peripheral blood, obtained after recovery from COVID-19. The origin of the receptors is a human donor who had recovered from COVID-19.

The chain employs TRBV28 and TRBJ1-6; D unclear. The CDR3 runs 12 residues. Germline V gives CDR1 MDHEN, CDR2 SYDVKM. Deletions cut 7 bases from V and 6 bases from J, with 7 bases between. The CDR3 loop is CASKGGNSPLHF. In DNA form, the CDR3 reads TGTGCCAGCAAAGGTGGTAATTCACCCCTCCACTTT.

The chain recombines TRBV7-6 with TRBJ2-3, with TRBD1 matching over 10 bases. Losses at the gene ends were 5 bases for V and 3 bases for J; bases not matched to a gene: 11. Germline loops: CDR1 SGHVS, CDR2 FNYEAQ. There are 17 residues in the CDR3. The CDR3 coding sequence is TGTGCCAGCAGCCTCCGGGCGGGGACAGGGGAGACAGATACGCAGTATTTT. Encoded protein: CASSLRAGTGETDTQYF.

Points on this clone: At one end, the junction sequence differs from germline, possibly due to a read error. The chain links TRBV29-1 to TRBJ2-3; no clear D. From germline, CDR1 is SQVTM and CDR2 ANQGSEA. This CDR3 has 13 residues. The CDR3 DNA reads TGCAGCGTCGAAGCATCCCCGGCAGATACGCAGTATTTT. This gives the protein CSVEASPADTQYF.

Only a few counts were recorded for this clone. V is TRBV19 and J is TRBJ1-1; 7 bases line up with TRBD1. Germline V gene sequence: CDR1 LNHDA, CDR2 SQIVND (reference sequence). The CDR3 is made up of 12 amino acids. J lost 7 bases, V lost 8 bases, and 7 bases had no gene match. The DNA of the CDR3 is TGTGCCAGTGGAAGGGGGCTGATTGAAGCTTTCTTT. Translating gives CASGRGLIEAFF.

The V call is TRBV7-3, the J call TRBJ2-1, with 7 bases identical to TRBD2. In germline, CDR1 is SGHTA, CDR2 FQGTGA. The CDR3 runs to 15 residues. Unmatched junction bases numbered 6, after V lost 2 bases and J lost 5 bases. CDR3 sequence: CASSLRLADHNEQFF. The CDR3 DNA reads TGTGCCAGCAGCTTACGGCTAGCGGATCACAATGAGCAGTTCTTC.

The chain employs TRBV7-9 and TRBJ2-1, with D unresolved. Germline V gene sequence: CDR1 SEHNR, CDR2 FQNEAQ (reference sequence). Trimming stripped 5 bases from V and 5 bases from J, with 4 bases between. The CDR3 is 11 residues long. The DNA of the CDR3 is TGTGCCAGCAGCCGAAACAATGAGCAGTTCTTC. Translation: CASSRNNEQFF.

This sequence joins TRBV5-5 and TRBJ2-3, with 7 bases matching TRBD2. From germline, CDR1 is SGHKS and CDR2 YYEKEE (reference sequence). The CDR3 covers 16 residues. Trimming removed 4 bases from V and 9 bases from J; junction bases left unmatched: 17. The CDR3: CASSKAAGILIETQYF. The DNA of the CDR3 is TGTGCCAGCAGCAAGGCAGCGGGAATTCTCATTGAAACGCAGTATTTT. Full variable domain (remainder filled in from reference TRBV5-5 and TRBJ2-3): DAGVTQSPTHLIKTRGQQVTLRCSPISGHKSVSWYQQVLGQGPQFIFQYYEKEERGRGNFPDRFSARQFPNYSSELNVNALLLGDSALYLCASSKAAGILIETQYFGPGTRLTVL.